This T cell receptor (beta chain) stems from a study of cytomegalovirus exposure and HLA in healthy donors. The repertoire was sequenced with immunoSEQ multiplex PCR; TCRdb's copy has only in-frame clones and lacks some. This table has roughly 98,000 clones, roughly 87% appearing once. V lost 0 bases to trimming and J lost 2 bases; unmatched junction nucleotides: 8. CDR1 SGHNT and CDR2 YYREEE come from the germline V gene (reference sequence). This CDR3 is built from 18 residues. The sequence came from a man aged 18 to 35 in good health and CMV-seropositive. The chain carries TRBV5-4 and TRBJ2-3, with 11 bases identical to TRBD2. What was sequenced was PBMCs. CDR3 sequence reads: CASSLEYGTSGFTDTQYF. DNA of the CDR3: TGTGCCAGCAGCTTGGAGTATGGGACTAGCGGATTCACAGATACGCAGTATTTT.